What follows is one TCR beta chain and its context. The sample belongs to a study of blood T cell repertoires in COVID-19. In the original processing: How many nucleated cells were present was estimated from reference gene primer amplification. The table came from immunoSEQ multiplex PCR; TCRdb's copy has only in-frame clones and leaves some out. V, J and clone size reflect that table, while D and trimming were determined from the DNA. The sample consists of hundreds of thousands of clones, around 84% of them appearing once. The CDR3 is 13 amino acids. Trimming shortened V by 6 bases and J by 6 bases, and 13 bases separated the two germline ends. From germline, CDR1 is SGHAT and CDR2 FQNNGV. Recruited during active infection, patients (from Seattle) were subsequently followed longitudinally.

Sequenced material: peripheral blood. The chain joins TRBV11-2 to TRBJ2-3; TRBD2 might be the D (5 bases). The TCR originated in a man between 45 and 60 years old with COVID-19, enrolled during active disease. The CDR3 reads CASSSLAKDTQYF. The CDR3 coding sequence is TGTGCCAGCAGTTCTCTAGCAAAGGATACGCAGTATTTT.